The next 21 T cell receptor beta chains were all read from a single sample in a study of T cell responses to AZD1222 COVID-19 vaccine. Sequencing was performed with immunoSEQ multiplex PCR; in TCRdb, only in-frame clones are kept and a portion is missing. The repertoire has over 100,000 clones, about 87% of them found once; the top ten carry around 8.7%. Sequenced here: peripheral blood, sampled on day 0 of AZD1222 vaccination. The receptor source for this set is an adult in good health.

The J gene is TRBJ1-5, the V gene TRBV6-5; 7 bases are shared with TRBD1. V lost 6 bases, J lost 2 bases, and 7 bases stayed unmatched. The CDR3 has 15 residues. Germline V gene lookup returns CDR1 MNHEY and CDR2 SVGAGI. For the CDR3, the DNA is TGTGCCAGCAGGGAGGGGGCGAAAGGCAATCAGCCCCAGCATTTT. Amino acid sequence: CASREGAKGNQPQHF.

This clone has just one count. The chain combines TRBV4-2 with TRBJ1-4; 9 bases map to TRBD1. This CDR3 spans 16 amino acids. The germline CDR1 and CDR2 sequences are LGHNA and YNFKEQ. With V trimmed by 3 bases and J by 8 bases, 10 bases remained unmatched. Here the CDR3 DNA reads TGTGCCAGCAGCCATGTACCGGGACAGGGAGACGAAAAACTGTTTTTT. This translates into CASSHVPGQGDEKLFF.

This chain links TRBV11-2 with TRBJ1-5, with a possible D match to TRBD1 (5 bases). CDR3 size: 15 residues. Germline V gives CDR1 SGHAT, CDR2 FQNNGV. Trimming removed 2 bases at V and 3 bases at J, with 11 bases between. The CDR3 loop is CASSLSQGANQPQHF. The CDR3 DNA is TGTGCCAGCAGCTTAAGTCAGGGTGCCAATCAGCCCCAGCATTTT.

CDR3 bases: TGTGCCACCAGTGAGTCAGGCGACACTGAAGCTTTCTTT. It codes for CATSESGDTEAFF. The rearrangement links TRBV24-1 to TRBJ1-1, with D hard to call. V dropped 4 bases and J dropped 3 bases, with 8 bases sitting between them. The germline CDR1 and CDR2 sequences are KGHDR and SFDVKD. The CDR3 contains 13 residues.

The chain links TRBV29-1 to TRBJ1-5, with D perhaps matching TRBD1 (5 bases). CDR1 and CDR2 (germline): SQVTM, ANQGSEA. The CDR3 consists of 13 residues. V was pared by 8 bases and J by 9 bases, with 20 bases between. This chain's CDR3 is CSIRDGRVGPQHF. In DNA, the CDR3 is TGCAGCATCCGGGACGGAAGGGTGGGGCCCCAGCATTTT.

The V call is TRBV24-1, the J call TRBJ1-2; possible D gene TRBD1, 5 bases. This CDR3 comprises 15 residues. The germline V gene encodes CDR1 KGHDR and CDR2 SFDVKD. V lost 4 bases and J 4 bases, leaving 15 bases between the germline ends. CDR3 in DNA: TGTGCCACCAGTGACCCCGGGACGGCCCTCTATGGCTACACCTTC. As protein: CATSDPGTALYGYTF.

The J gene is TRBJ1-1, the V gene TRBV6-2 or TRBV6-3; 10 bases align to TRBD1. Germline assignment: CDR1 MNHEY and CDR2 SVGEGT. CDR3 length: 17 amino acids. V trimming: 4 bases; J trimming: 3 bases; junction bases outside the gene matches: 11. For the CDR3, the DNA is TGTGCCAGCAGTTTACCCGGGACAGGGGTCTCGTACACTGAAGCTTTCTTT. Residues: CASSLPGTGVSYTEAFF.

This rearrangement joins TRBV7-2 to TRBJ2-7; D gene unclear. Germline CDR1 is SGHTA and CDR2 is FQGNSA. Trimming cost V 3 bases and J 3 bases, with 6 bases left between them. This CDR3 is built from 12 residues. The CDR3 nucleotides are TGTGCCAGCAGCTTGGAGTACTACGAGCAGTACTTC. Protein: CASSLEYYEQYF.

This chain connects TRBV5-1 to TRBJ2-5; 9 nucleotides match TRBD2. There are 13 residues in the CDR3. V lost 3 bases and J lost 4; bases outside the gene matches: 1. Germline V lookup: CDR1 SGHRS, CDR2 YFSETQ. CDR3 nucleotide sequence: TGCGCCAGCAGCTCGGGACTAGCAGAGACCCAGTACTTC. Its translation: CASSSGLAETQYF.

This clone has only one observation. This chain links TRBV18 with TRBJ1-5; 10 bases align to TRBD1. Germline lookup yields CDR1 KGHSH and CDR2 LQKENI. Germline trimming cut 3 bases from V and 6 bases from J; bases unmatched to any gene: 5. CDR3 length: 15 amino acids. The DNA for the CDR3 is TGTGCCAGCTCACCCGGACAGGGGGACCGTCAGCCCCAGCATTTT. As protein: CASSPGQGDRQPQHF.

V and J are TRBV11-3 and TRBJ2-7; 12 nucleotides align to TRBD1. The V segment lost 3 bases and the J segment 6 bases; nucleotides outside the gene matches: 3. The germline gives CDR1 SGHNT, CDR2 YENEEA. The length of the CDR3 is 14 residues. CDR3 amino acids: CASSFSGQGAEQYF. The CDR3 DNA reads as TGTGCCAGCAGCTTTTCGGGACAGGGGGCCGAGCAGTACTTC.

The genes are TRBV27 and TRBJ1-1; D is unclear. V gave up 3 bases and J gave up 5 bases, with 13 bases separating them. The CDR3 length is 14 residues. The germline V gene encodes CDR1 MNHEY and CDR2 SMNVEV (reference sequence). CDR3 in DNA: TGTGCCAGCAGTTTCCGAGGGTTGGGGACTGAAGCTTTCTTT. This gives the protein CASSFRGLGTEAFF.

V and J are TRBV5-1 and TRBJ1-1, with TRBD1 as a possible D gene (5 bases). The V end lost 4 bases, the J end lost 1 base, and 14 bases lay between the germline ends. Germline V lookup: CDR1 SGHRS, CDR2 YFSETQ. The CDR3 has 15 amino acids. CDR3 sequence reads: CASSAVGETNTEAFF. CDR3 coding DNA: TGCGCCAGCAGCGCGGTGGGGGAAACGAACACTGAAGCTTTCTTT.

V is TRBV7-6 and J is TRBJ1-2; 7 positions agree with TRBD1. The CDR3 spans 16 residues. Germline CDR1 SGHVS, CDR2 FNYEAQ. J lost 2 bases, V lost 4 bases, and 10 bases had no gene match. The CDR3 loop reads CASSSIDRAGNYGYTF. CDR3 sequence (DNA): TGTGCCAGCAGCTCTATCGACAGGGCTGGAAACTATGGCTACACCTTC.

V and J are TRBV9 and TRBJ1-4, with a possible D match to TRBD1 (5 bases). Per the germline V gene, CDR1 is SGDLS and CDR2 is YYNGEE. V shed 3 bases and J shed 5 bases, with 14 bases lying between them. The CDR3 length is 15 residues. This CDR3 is CASSATPGRNEKLFF. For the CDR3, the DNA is TGTGCCAGCAGCGCGACTCCGGGACGCAATGAAAAACTGTTTTTT.

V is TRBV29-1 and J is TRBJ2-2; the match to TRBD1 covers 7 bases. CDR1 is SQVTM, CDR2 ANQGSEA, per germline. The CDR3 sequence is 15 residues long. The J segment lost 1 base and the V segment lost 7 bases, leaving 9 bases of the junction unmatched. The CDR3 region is CSAFRTGGNTGELFF. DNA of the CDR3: TGCAGCGCATTCCGGACAGGTGGGAACACCGGGGAGCTGTTTTTT.

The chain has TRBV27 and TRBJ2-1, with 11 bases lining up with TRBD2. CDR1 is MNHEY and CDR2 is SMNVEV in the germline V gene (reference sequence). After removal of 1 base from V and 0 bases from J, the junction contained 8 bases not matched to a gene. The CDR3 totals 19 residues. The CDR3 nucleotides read TGTGCCAGCAGTTTATGGGCTAGCGGGGGGAAAAGCTCCTACAATGAGCAGTTCTTC. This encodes CASSLWASGGKSSYNEQFF.

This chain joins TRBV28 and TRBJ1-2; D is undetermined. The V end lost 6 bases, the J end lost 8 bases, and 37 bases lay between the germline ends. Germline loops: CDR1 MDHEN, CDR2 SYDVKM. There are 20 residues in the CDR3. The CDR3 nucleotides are TGTGCCAGCAGCCGCGTCTATGTCCGTGGGCGAGGAGACTCCCGGAAGGGCTACACCTTC. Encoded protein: CASSRVYVRGRGDSRKGYTF.

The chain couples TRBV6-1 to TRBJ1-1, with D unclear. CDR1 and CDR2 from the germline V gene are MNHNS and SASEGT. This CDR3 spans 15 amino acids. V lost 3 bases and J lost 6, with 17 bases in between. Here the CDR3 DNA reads TGTGCCAGCAGTGATAAGCAGATACTCAGCGCTGAAGCTTTCTTT. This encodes CASSDKQILSAEAFF.

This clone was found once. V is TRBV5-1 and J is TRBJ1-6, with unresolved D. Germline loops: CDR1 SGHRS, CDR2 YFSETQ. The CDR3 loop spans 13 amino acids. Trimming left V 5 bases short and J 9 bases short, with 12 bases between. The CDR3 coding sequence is TGCGCCAGCAGTGGGAGGGAAGCTTCACCCCTCCACTTT. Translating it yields CASSGREASPLHF.

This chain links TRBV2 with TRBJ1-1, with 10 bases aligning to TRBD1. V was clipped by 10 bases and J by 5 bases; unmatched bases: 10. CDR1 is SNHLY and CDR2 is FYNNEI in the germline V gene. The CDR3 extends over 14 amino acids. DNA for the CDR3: TGTGCCACCATCGGACAGGGGGAGGTAACTGAAGCTTTCTTT. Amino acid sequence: CATIGQGEVTEAFF.